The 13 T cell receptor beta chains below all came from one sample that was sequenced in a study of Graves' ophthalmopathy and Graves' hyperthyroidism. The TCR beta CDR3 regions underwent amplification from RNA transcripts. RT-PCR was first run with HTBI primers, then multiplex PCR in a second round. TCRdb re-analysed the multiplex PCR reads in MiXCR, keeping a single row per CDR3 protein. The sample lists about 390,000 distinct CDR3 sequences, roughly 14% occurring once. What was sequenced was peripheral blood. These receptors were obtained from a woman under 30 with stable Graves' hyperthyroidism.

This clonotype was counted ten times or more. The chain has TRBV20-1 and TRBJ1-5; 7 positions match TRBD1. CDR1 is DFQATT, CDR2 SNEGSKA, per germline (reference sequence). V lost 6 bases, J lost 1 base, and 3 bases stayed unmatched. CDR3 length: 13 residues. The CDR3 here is CSAKTGSNQPQHF. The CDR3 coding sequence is TGCAGTGCGAAGACAGGGAGCAATCAGCCCCAGCATTTT.

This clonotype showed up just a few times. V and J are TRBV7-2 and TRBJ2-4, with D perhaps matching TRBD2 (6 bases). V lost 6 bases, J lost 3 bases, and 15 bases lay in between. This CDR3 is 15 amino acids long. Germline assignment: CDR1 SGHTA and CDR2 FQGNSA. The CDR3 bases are TGTGCCAGCAGGGAGACGGGGGTAGACAAAAACATTCAGTACTTC. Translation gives CASRETGVDKNIQYF.

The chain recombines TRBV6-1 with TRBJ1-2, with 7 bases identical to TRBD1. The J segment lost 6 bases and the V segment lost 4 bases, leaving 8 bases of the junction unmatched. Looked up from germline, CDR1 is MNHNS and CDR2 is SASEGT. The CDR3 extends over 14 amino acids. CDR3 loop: CASSVGDRDHGYTF. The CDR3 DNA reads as TGTGCCAGCAGTGTGGGAGACAGGGACCATGGCTACACCTTC.

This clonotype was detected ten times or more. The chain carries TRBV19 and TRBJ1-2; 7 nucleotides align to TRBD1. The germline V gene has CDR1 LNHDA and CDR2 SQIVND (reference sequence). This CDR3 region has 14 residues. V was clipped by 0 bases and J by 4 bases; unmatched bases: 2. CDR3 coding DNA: TGTGCCAGTAGTATAGATGGGACAGCCTATGGCTACACCTTC. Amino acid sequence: CASSIDGTAYGYTF.

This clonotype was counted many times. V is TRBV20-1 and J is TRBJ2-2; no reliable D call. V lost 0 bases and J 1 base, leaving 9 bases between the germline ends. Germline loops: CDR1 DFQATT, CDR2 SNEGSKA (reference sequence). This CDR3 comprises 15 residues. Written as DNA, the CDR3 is TGCAGTGCTAGAGATTATGGCGGGAACACCGGGGAGCTGTTTTTT. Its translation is CSARDYGGNTGELFF.

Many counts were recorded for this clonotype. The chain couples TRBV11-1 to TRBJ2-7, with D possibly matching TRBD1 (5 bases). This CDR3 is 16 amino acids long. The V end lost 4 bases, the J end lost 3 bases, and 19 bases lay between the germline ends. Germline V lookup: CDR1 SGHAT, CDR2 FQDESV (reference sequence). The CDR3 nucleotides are TGTGCCAGCAGCTCGGCAGACAGACTGACAAACTACGAGCAGTACTTC. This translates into CASSSADRLTNYEQYF.

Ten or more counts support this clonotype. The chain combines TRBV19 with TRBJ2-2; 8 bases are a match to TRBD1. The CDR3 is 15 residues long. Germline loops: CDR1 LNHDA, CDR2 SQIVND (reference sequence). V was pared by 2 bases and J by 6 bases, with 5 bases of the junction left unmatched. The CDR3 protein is CASSIPGQASGELFF. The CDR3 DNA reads TGTGCCAGTAGTATACCGGGACAGGCGTCCGGGGAGCTGTTTTTT.

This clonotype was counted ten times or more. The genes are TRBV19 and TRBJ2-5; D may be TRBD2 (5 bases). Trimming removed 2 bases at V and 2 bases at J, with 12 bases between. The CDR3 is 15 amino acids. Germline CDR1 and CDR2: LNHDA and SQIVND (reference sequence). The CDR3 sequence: CASSIKGWTQETQYF. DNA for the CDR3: TGTGCCAGTAGTATAAAAGGGTGGACTCAAGAGACCCAGTACTTC.

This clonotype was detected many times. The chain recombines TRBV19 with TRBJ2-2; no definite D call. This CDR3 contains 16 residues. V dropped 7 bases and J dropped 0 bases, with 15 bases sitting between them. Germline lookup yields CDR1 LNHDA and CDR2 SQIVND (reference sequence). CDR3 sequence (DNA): TGTGCCAGTACTTCACCTGACCGCCCGAACACCGGGGAGCTGTTTTTT. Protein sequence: CASTSPDRPNTGELFF.

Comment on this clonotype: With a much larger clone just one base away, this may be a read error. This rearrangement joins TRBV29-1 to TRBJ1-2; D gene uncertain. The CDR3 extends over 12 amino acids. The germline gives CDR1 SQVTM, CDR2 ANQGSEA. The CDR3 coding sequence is TGCAGCGCTGACCATCCCGGTAACGGCTACGCCTTC. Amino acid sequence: CSADHPGNGYAF.

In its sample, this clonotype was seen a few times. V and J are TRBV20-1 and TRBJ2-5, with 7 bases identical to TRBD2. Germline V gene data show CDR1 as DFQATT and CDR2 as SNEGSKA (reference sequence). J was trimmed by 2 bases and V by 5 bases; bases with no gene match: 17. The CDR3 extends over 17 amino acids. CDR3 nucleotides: TGCAGTGCTCTCACTAGCGTTATCCCTATTGGGCAAGAGACCCAGTACTTC. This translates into CSALTSVIPIGQETQYF.

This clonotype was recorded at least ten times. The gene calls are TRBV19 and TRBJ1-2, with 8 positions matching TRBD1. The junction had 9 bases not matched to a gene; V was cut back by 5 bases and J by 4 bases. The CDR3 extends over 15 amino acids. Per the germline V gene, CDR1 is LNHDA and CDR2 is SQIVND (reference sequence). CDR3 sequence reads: CASSPVGTGSYGYTF. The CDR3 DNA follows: TGTGCCAGTAGTCCCGTAGGGACAGGTAGCTATGGCTACACCTTC.

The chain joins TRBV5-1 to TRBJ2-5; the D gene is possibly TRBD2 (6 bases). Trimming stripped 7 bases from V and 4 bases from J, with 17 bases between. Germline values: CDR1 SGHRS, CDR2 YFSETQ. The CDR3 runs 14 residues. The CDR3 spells CASHRGGAGETQYF. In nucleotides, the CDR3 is TGCGCCAGCCATCGAGGCGGGGCAGGAGAGACCCAGTACTTC. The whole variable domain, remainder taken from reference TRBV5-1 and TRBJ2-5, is KAGVTQTPRYLIKTRGQQVTLSCSPISGHRSVSWYQQTPGQGLQFLFEYFSETQRNKGNFPGRFSGRQFSNSRSEMNVSTLELGDSALYLCASHRGGAGETQYFGPGTRLLVL.